Listed here are 25 T cell receptor beta chains from one sample, sequenced in a study of identical twins. TCRdb re-analysed the 5' RACE reads in MiXCR, keeping a single row per CDR3 protein. The profile shows a few hundred thousand distinct CDR3 sequences, 10% to 15% of them singletons. This same sample was also taken into another study, of yellow fever vaccine responses in identical twins.

The sample comprised CD8+ T cells sorted from blood. All receptors derive from a woman in her late teens or twenties in good health.

This chain connects TRBV9 to TRBJ2-7; D may be TRBD1 or TRBD2 (6 bases each). The CDR3 is made up of 15 amino acids. Germline V gene data show CDR1 as SGDLS and CDR2 as YYNGEE. Trimming cost V 4 bases and J 5 bases, with 19 bases left between them. The CDR3 sequence is CASSPDGFGGHEQYF. CDR3 bases: TGTGCCAGCAGCCCCGACGGCTTCGGGGGCCACGAGCAGTACTTC.

V is TRBV28 and J is TRBJ2-3; 14 nucleotides match TRBD2. V shed 4 bases and J 4 bases; nucleotides not matched to a gene: 13. The CDR3 sequence is 19 residues long. Germline V lookup: CDR1 MDHEN, CDR2 SYDVKM. DNA for the CDR3: TGTGCCAGCAGTTCCCCCCCGGGGACTAGCGGGAGTGTGGCAGATACGCAGTATTTT. Amino acids: CASSSPPGTSGSVADTQYF.

The sample holds many counts of this clonotype. V and J are TRBV29-1 and TRBJ2-3; TRBD2 matches at 12 bases. The CDR3 totals 17 residues. In germline, CDR1 is SQVTM, CDR2 ANQGSEA. J was trimmed by 0 bases and V by 0 bases; bases with no gene match: 4. This CDR3 reads CSVEEASGRASTDTQYF. Here the CDR3 DNA reads TGCAGCGTTGAAGAGGCTAGCGGGAGGGCTAGCACAGATACGCAGTATTTT.

This clonotype turned up a few times. This rearrangement joins TRBV4-1 to TRBJ2-7; D possibly uses TRBD1 or TRBD2 (5 bases each). The CDR3 is 13 amino acids. Germline CDR1 MGHRA, CDR2 YSYEKL. V was pared by 2 bases and J by 3 bases, with 8 bases between. In nucleotides, the CDR3 is TGCGCCAGCAGCCAACAGGGAGACTACGAGCAGTACGTC. Translation: CASSQQGDYEQYV.

The chain employs TRBV7-8 and TRBJ2-1; 9 bases map to TRBD2. V was pared by 4 bases and J by 10 bases, with 14 bases of the junction left unmatched. CDR3 length: 16 amino acids. Per germline, CDR1 SGHVS and CDR2 FQNEAQ. CDR3 sequence (DNA): TGTGCCAGCAGCTCGCGGGGGGGCCTACTACTAGAAGAGCAGTTCTTC. Translating it yields CASSSRGGLLLEEQFF.

The chain has TRBV12-3 or TRBV12-4 and TRBJ2-2; maybe TRBD2 (7 bases). V lost 7 bases and J lost 4, with 16 bases in between. CDR3 length: 15 residues. The CDR3 loop reads CASNIDGGLTGELFF. CDR3 nucleotide sequence: TGTGCCAGCAATATTGACGGGGGGCTCACCGGGGAGCTGTTTTTT.

This chain joins TRBV2 and TRBJ2-1; D not resolved. Germline V gives CDR1 SNHLY, CDR2 FYNNEI. The CDR3 totals 11 residues. The V gene lost 6 bases and the J gene lost 6 bases, with 6 bases spanning the gap. The CDR3 DNA is TGTGCCAGCAGACGAGCCAATGAGCAGTTCTTC. Amino acid sequence: CASRRANEQFF.

The rearrangement joins TRBV7-9 to TRBJ2-1; 8 bases fit TRBD2. CDR3 length: 16 amino acids. CDR1 and CDR2 from the germline V gene are SEHNR and FQNEAQ (reference sequence). Trimming removed 5 bases from V and 4 bases from J; junction bases left unmatched: 10. In nucleotides, the CDR3 is TGTGCCAGCAGCGGTACGGGGGGGCAAGGGTACAATGAGCAGTTCTTC. Translating it yields CASSGTGGQGYNEQFF.

V usage is TRBV20-1 and J usage is TRBJ2-3; 8 nucleotides match TRBD2. The CDR3 runs to 15 residues. Germline CDR1 reads DFQATT; CDR2 reads SNEGSKA (reference sequence). CDR3 sequence (DNA): TGCAGCTGGGACGACGGGGGGGAGTCCACAGATACGCAGTATTTT. It specifies CSWDDGGESTDTQYF.

The V gene is TRBV6-1, the J gene TRBJ2-3; D call uncertain. The CDR3 runs 19 residues. Germline assignment: CDR1 MNHNS and CDR2 SASEGT. The germline V and J ends were trimmed by 0 bases and 6 bases, with 25 bases remaining between them. For the CDR3, the DNA is TGTGCCAGCAGTGAAGCGGTGGGCGAGATCTTATTCACAGTGGATACGCAGTATTTT. Translating gives CASSEAVGEILFTVDTQYF.

This chain links TRBV24-1 with TRBJ2-1, with 9 bases fitting TRBD1. The CDR3 totals 18 residues. CDR1 and CDR2 (germline): KGHDR, SFDVKD. V dropped 3 bases and J dropped 4; count of bases not matched to a gene: 12. In DNA form, the CDR3 reads TGTGCCACCAGTGATCGCCCCGGGACAGGGTTCCGGTACAATGAGCAGTTCTTC. Its translation: CATSDRPGTGFRYNEQFF.

This rearrangement joins TRBV5-5 to TRBJ1-6; D remains unclear. V was pared by 0 bases and J by 7 bases, with 11 bases between. The CDR3 contains 15 residues. In germline, CDR1 is SGHKS, CDR2 YYEKEE (reference sequence). In DNA form, the CDR3 reads TGTGCCAGCAGCTTGGATCCGCCGGGAAATTCACCCCTCCACTTT. Encoded protein: CASSLDPPGNSPLHF.

The chain combines TRBV6-1 with TRBJ1-1, with TRBD1 as a possible D gene (5 bases). The CDR3 covers 14 residues. The V end lost 6 bases, the J end lost 5 bases, and 16 bases lay between the germline ends. CDR1 is MNHNS, CDR2 SASEGT, per germline. This CDR3 reads CASSSTGQTTEAFF. As DNA, the CDR3 is TGTGCCAGCAGCTCCACGGGGCAAACGACTGAAGCTTTCTTT.

This clonotype has only a few counts. The chain couples TRBV24-1 to TRBJ2-2, with D possibly being TRBD2 (6 bases). The CDR3 has 14 residues. CDR1 KGHDR and CDR2 SFDVKD come from the germline V gene. Trimming took off 8 bases at V and 4 bases at J, with 13 bases between the two ends. The CDR3 region is CATTTRVRTGELFF. For the CDR3, the DNA is TGTGCCACCACGACTAGGGTTCGCACCGGGGAGCTGTTTTTT.

There are a few counts of this clonotype. The genes are TRBV2 and TRBJ2-1, with D possibly TRBD2 on 5 matching bases. The V end lost 4 bases, the J end lost 5 bases, and 9 bases lay between the germline ends. Looked up from germline, CDR1 is SNHLY and CDR2 is FYNNEI. CDR3 length equals 13 residues. The CDR3 protein is CASSGGNHNEQFF. The CDR3 nucleotides read TGTGCCAGCAGTGGAGGGAACCACAATGAGCAGTTCTTC.

In its sample, this clonotype was seen a few times. The V call is TRBV4-1, the J call TRBJ1-2; D remains ambiguous. Germline V gene lookup returns CDR1 MGHRA and CDR2 YSYEKL. CDR3 size: 14 residues. Deletions cut 1 base from V and 8 bases from J, with 14 bases between. CDR3 DNA: TGCGCCAGCAGCCAAGTCACAGCGAAAGAAGGCTACACCTTC. Translating gives CASSQVTAKEGYTF.

The chain links TRBV5-6 to TRBJ2-2, with 13 positions matching TRBD2. The CDR3 contains 20 residues. After removal of 0 bases from V and 4 bases from J, the junction contained 12 bases not matched to a gene. Germline V lookup: CDR1 SGHDT, CDR2 YYEEEE. The CDR3 DNA reads TGTGCCAGCAGCTTGGGGGGACTAGCGGGAAGATCCTACTCCACCGGGGAGCTGTTTTTT. Protein: CASSLGGLAGRSYSTGELFF. Supplemented by reference TRBV5-6 and TRBJ2-2, the full variable domain reads DAGVTQSPTHLIKTRGQQVTLRCSPKSGHDTVSWYQQALGQGPQFIFQYYEEEERQRGNFPDRFSGHQFPNYSSELNVNALLLGDSALYLCASSLGGLAGRSYSTGELFFGEGSRLTVL.

The rearrangement joins TRBV24-1 to TRBJ2-3; D remains ambiguous. CDR1 KGHDR and CDR2 SFDVKD come from the germline V gene. The length of the CDR3 is 16 residues. V was trimmed by 3 bases and J by 1 base, leaving 13 bases between them. The CDR3: CATSDPARVGTDTQYF. CDR3 DNA: TGTGCCACCAGTGATCCGGCCCGGGTCGGCACAGATACGCAGTATTTT.

This clonotype was counted ten times or more. The chain recombines TRBV24-1 with TRBJ2-1, with 13 nucleotides matching TRBD2. Per the germline V gene, CDR1 is KGHDR and CDR2 is SFDVKD. This CDR3 contains 17 residues. The ends lost 4 bases at V and 8 bases at J; junction bases unmatched: 10. The CDR3 bases are TGTGCCACCAGTGACCGCCTCGGACTAGCGGGAGCCGATGAGCAGTTCTTC. It is translated as CATSDRLGLAGADEQFF.

This clonotype was seen a handful of times. J is TRBJ2-1 and V is TRBV7-9; either TRBD1 or TRBD2 may supply D (5 bases each). This CDR3 spans 15 amino acids. The germline gives CDR1 SEHNR, CDR2 FQNEAQ (reference sequence). V dropped 7 bases and J dropped 12 bases, with 25 bases sitting between them. The CDR3 spells CASKVTGPARSGQFF. The DNA for the CDR3 is TGTGCCAGCAAAGTTACGGGGCCGGCGCGGAGCGGGCAGTTCTTC.

The gene calls are TRBV9 and TRBJ2-1; TRBD2 might be the D (6 bases). The CDR3 spans 16 residues. V lost 4 bases and J lost 3, with 17 bases in between. Germline CDR1 is SGDLS and CDR2 is YYNGEE. CDR3 DNA sequence: TGTGCCAGCAGCCCCTCCGGGGGAGGCCACTACAATGAGCAGTTCTTC. It codes for CASSPSGGGHYNEQFF.

This clonotype was detected only a few times. V usage is TRBV5-1 and J usage is TRBJ2-3; 10 bases align to TRBD1. Trimming removed 3 bases from V and 3 bases from J; junction bases left unmatched: 10. Germline lookup yields CDR1 SGHRS and CDR2 YFSETQ. This CDR3 comprises 17 residues. This CDR3 is CASSWPRGQGKTDTQYF. Here the CDR3 DNA reads TGCGCCAGCAGCTGGCCTAGGGGACAGGGGAAAACAGATACGCAGTATTTT.

This clonotype was picked up a small number of times. The gene calls are TRBV5-1 and TRBJ2-5; TRBD2 matches at 7 bases. This CDR3 region has 15 residues. V shed 4 bases and J 0 bases; nucleotides not matched to a gene: 6. Germline V lookup: CDR1 SGHRS, CDR2 YFSETQ. This CDR3 is CASSPEGGYQETQYF. The CDR3 DNA sequence: TGCGCCAGCAGCCCCGAGGGAGGGTACCAAGAGACCCAGTACTTC. The complete variable domain, with remaining parts taken from reference TRBV5-1 and TRBJ2-5, reads KAGVTQTPRYLIKTRGQQVTLSCSPISGHRSVSWYQQTPGQGLQFLFEYFSETQRNKGNFPGRFSGRQFSNSRSEMNVSTLELGDSALYLCASSPEGGYQETQYFGPGTRLLVL.

The V and J genes are TRBV5-6 and TRBJ2-1; the D gene could be TRBD1 or TRBD2 (5 bases each). The CDR3 sequence is 14 residues long. Trimming removed 0 bases from V and 10 bases from J, with 14 bases in between. Germline CDR1 is SGHDT and CDR2 is YYEEEE. The CDR3, as DNA: TGTGCCAGCAGCTTGGGGGACCGGGCATGGGAGCAGTTCTTC. It specifies CASSLGDRAWEQFF.

The chain combines TRBV15 with TRBJ2-1; D is uncertain. CDR1 LNHNV and CDR2 YYDKDF come from the germline V gene (reference sequence). Trimming stripped 0 bases from V and 1 base from J, with 7 bases between. This CDR3 comprises 15 residues. The CDR3, as DNA: TGTGCCACCAGCAGAGAACGGGCTTCCTACAATGAGCAGTTCTTC. Translating it yields CATSRERASYNEQFF. Based on the CDR3 plus reference TRBV15 and TRBJ2-1, the full variable domain is DAMVIQNPRYQVTQFGKPVTLSCSQTLNHNVMYWYQQKSSQAPKLLFHYYDKDFNNEADTPDNFQSRRPNTSFCFLDIRSPGLGDTAMYLCATSRERASYNEQFFGPGTRLTVL.